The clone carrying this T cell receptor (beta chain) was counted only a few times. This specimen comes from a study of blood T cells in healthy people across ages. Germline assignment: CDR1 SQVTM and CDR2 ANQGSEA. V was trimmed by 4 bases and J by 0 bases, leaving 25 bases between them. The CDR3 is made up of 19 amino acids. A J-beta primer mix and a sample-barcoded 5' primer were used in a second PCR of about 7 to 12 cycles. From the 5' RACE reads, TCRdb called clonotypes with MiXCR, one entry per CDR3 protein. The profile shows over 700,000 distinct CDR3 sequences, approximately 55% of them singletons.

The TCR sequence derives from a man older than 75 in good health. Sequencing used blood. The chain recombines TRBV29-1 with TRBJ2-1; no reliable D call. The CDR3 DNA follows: TGCAGCGTTGTTGGCCCCACGATGTCCTTCTCGAGCTCCTACAATGAGCAGTTCTTC. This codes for CSVVGPTMSFSSSYNEQFF.